These T cell receptor beta chains were read from a single sample in a study of vaccination and CD4 T cells after COVID-19. Their antigen targets remain unknown. TCRdb analysed the PCR reads with MiXCR anew, one entry per CDR3 protein. The sample contains more than 25,000 distinct CDR3 sequences, roughly 38% of which appear only once. The starting material was CD4+ T cells from blood, cultured in vitro, obtained about 7 months after SARS-CoV-2 vaccination. These receptor sequences come from a human donor who had recovered from COVID-19. The CDR3 runs from the conserved cysteine through the conserved F or W. The D gene is left open where the match is weak. Clone size is given for some rows only: seen once, a few or many times, or a class if the clone is expanded.

len,v_gene,d_gene,abundance,j_gene,CDR3nt,CDR3aa
16,TRBV7-9,TRBD1,NA,TRBJ1-2,TGTGCCAGCAGCTCGGTGTTGCCAGGGGGCCACTATGGCTACACCTTC,CASSSVLPGGHYGYTF
13,TRBV11-3,NA,medium-sized,TRBJ1-1,TGTGCCAGCAGCTTGAGAGTGAACACTGAAGCTTTCTTT,CASSLRVNTEAFF
17,TRBV27,TRBD1,NA,TRBJ2-7,TGTGCCAGCAGTTTAAAGACAGGGAAAGGAAGCTCCTACGAGCAGTACTTC,CASSLKTGKGSSYEQYF
17,TRBV20-1,TRBD2,few,TRBJ2-3,TGCAGTGCTAGAGAAGAGTCTAGCGGGAGGAGCACAGATACGCAGTATTTT,CSAREESSGRSTDTQYF
15,TRBV7-8,NA,NA,TRBJ1-5,TGTGCCAGCAGCTTAGCGGTACAAGGGAATCAGCCCCAGCATTTT,CASSLAVQGNQPQHF
18,TRBV6-1,NA,NA,TRBJ2-7,TGTGCCAGCAGTGAGGGGGCAGCCAATCAAGTTAAAGCCTACGAGCAGTACTTC,CASSEGAANQVKAYEQYF
15,TRBV28,TRBD1,NA,TRBJ1-3,TGTGCCAGCAGTTTACGGACAGGGGGCGGGAACACCATATATTTT,CASSLRTGGGNTIYF
13,TRBV7-9,NA,NA,TRBJ2-5,TGTGCCAGCAGCTTAGTTGCGGAAGAGACCCAGTACTTC,CASSLVAEETQYF
15,TRBV7-9,NA,few,TRBJ2-2,TGTGCCAGCAGCTTGGGACAAGCGAACACCGGGGAGCTGTTTTTT,CASSLGQANTGELFF
14,TRBV28,TRBD1,NA,TRBJ2-7,TGTGCCAGCAGTTCCCTCGGACAGGGGAGCTTCCTTCCCTTC,CASSSLGQGSFLPF
13,TRBV6-2/TRBV6-3,NA,medium-sized,TRBJ2-7,TGTGCCAGCAGGCGTACTAGTTACTACGAGCAGTACTTC,CASRRTSYYEQYF
12,TRBV28,NA,once,TRBJ1-3,TGTGCCAGCAGTCACCGCGTTGACACCATATATTTT,CASSHRVDTIYF
12,TRBV2,NA,NA,TRBJ2-7,TGTGCCAGCGCACAGGGTTGGTGCGAGCAGTACTTC,CASAQGWCEQYF
13,TRBV7-9,NA,NA,TRBJ1-2,TGTGCCAGCGGCTTAGCGCATGACTATGGCTACACCTTC,CASGLAHDYGYTF